This TCR beta chain was documented in a study of shared clonotypes between healthy human individuals. Every contributor of samples was a Caucasian grown-up residing in Nashville, Tennessee. Comments on this clone: The same CDR3 can be traced to other DNA sequences in this sample.

CDR1 GTSNPN and CDR2 SVGIG come from the germline V gene (reference sequence). The CDR3 is 13 residues long. Trimming stripped 4 bases from V and 0 bases from J, with 7 bases between. TCRdb keeps only in-frame clones here, not all; method: immunoSEQ multiplex PCR. Altogether 850,000 to 1,200,000 clones are present, 65% to 75% being singletons, with the ten largest covering about 1.5%. The sample consisted of memory CD4+ T cells sorted from blood. Subset in this sample: CD45RA-negative fraction. This TCR came from a man aged 18 to 30 in good health. The genes are TRBV30 and TRBJ1-3; no reliable D call. As DNA, the CDR3 is TGTGCCTGGACGGAGGACTCTGGAAACACCATATATTTT. This translates into CAWTEDSGNTIYF.